The 17 T cell receptor beta chains below all came from one sample that was sequenced in a study of cytomegalovirus exposure and HLA in healthy donors. Vbeta (60) and Jbeta (13) primers were used in the PCR. Generated by immunoSEQ multiplex PCR, the TCRdb table keeps only in-frame clones and is missing some. The repertoire holds roughly 100,000 clones, about three quarters seen once, with approximately 8.6% in the top ten. The sequencing sample was made of PBMCs. The receptors here all came from a woman aged 40-49 years in good health and CMV-seropositive.

This chain links TRBV5-1 with TRBJ1-1; D unresolved. V was cut by 0 bases and J by 3 bases, with 9 bases left in between. The germline gives CDR1 SGHRS, CDR2 YFSETQ. The CDR3 sequence is 14 residues long. Written as DNA, the CDR3 is TGCGCCAGCAGCTTGGCATCGCAGGACACTGAAGCTTTCTTT. It specifies CASSLASQDTEAFF. Full variable domain (remainder filled in from reference TRBV5-1 and TRBJ1-1): KAGVTQTPRYLIKTRGQQVTLSCSPISGHRSVSWYQQTPGQGLQFLFEYFSETQRNKGNFPGRFSGRQFSNSRSEMNVSTLELGDSALYLCASSLASQDTEAFFGQGTRLTVV.

J is TRBJ1-2 and V is TRBV6-6, with TRBD1 as a possible D gene (5 bases). The CDR3 runs to 15 residues. Trimming took off 6 bases at V and 2 bases at J, with 16 bases between the two ends. Per the germline V gene, CDR1 is MNHNY and CDR2 is SVGAGI (reference sequence). CDR3 amino acids: CASSFLGGGNYGYTF. The DNA of the CDR3 is TGTGCCAGCAGCTTCTTGGGGGGGGGAAACTATGGCTACACCTTC.

Only a few counts were recorded for this clone. The chain is built from TRBV6-5 and TRBJ2-6, with no clear D. Trimming took off 7 bases at V and 3 bases at J, with 13 bases between the two ends. Germline CDR1 MNHEY, CDR2 SVGAGI. This CDR3 spans 15 amino acids. CDR3: CASNPLSFGANVLTF. The CDR3, as DNA: TGTGCCAGCAATCCGCTAAGCTTTGGGGCCAACGTCCTGACTTTC.

This clone is a singleton in its sample. The rearrangement joins TRBV4-3 to TRBJ1-1; no clear D. The CDR3 has 15 amino acids. The germline gives CDR1 LGHNA, CDR2 YSLEER. V lost 1 base and J lost 1, with 10 bases in between. CDR3 sequence reads: CASSQVLRQNTEAFF. The CDR3 DNA follows: TGCGCCAGCAGCCAAGTTTTGAGGCAGAACACTGAAGCTTTCTTT.

On this clone: Sequence at one end of the junction differs from germline and may be a read error. This sequence joins TRBV7-9 and TRBJ2-2; D is unclear. The germline gives CDR1 SEHNR, CDR2 FQNEAQ (reference sequence). CDR3 length equals 11 residues. DNA for the CDR3: TGTTCCAGCAGCCCTACCGGGGAGCTGTTTTTT. Its protein product is CSSSPTGELFF.

The rearrangement links TRBV5-4 to TRBJ2-7; the match to TRBD2 covers 9 bases. From germline, CDR1 is SGHNT and CDR2 YYREEE (reference sequence). The CDR3 is 15 amino acids. The V segment lost 0 bases and the J segment 9 bases; nucleotides outside the gene matches: 10. The CDR3 loop is CASSLVREGRFGQYF. Written as DNA, the CDR3 is TGTGCCAGCAGCTTGGTGCGGGAGGGCCGTTTTGGGCAGTACTTC.

The V and J genes are TRBV5-8 and TRBJ2-7, with D perhaps TRBD2 (7 bases). The V gene's germline CDR1 is SGHTS and CDR2 YDEGEE. The CDR3 spans 15 residues. Trimming took off 0 bases at V and 4 bases at J, with 14 bases between the two ends. The CDR3 coding sequence is TGTGCCAGCAGCTTGGTCGGGGGGCCGTCGTACGAGCAGTACTTC. This gives the protein CASSLVGGPSYEQYF.

This chain uses TRBV29-1 with TRBJ2-1, with D possibly TRBD1 on 6 matching bases. The CDR3 length is 14 residues. Per germline, CDR1 SQVTM and CDR2 ANQGSEA. The V and J ends lost 6 bases and 0 bases respectively, with 12 bases between them. The CDR3 loop reads CSVPQGHSYNEQFF. CDR3 DNA sequence: TGCAGCGTCCCACAGGGCCACTCCTACAATGAGCAGTTCTTC.

The genes are TRBV19 and TRBJ1-1; D remains ambiguous. The germline CDR1 and CDR2 sequences are LNHDA and SQIVND (reference sequence). V gave up 4 bases and J gave up 2 bases, with 11 bases separating them. This CDR3 is built from 14 residues. The CDR3 here is CASSTGSGNTEAFF. As DNA, the CDR3 is TGTGCCAGTAGTACTGGATCGGGTAACACTGAAGCTTTCTTT.

The J gene is TRBJ1-6, the V gene TRBV5-4; weak D call: TRBD1 (6 bases). The CDR3 extends over 17 amino acids. Per germline, CDR1 SGHNT and CDR2 YYREEE (reference sequence). Trimming removed 3 bases at V and 4 bases at J, with 17 bases between. CDR3 sequence: CASSSETGGAYNSPLHF. In nucleotides, the CDR3 is TGTGCCAGCAGCTCGGAAACGGGGGGCGCGTATAATTCACCCCTCCACTTT.

The CDR3 bases are TGTGCCAGCAGTTTACACAGGTACTACGAGCAGTACTTC. It translates to CASSLHRYYEQYF. The chain links TRBV28 to TRBJ2-7, with D tentatively TRBD1 (5 bases). This CDR3 contains 13 residues. Per germline, CDR1 MDHEN and CDR2 SYDVKM. Trimming removed 2 bases at V and 3 bases at J, with 8 bases between.

The J gene is TRBJ2-7, the V gene TRBV11-3, with D uncertain. The germline gives CDR1 SGHNT, CDR2 YENEEA. The ends were cut back, 1 base at V and 3 bases at J, with 4 bases in the middle. This CDR3 is built from 12 residues. CDR3 protein: CASSLAFYEQYF. The CDR3 DNA follows: TGTGCCAGCAGCTTAGCTTTCTACGAGCAGTACTTC.

The chain combines TRBV2 with TRBJ2-7; TRBD1 aligns across 7 bases. V lost 6 bases, J lost 4 bases, and 9 bases stayed unmatched. Germline V gene lookup returns CDR1 SNHLY and CDR2 FYNNEI. The CDR3 sequence is 14 residues long. This CDR3 is CASRSGTALYEQYF. The CDR3 coding sequence is TGTGCCAGCAGATCCGGGACAGCTCTTTACGAGCAGTACTTC.

This clone was found a few times. The genes are TRBV11-2 and TRBJ2-7; 8 positions agree with TRBD2. Germline CDR1 is SGHAT and CDR2 is FQNNGV. The CDR3 extends over 17 amino acids. The junction had 10 bases not matched to a gene; V was cut back by 2 bases and J by 1 base. The CDR3 reads CASSLSLGGTRSYEQYF. The DNA of the CDR3 is TGTGCCAGCAGCTTATCTTTAGGGGGGACTAGATCCTACGAGCAGTACTTC.

This clone appeared a few times. The chain recombines TRBV29-1 with TRBJ2-1; 13 positions agree with TRBD2. Trimming cost V 6 bases and J 13 bases; bases outside gene matches: 12. The CDR3 totals 14 residues. Germline values: CDR1 SQVTM, CDR2 ANQGSEA. Written as DNA, the CDR3 is TGCAGCGTGGGCAAATCCGGGACTAGCGGGAACCAGTTCTTC. It encodes CSVGKSGTSGNQFF.

In this sample, this clone turned up once. The chain recombines TRBV7-2 with TRBJ2-3, with D perhaps matching TRBD2 (6 bases). The CDR3 runs to 16 residues. From germline, CDR1 is SGHTA and CDR2 FQGNSA. V gave up 5 bases and J gave up 4 bases, with 19 bases separating them. The CDR3 here is CASSAQPSVLADTQYF. The DNA for the CDR3 is TGTGCCAGCAGCGCCCAGCCTAGCGTTTTGGCAGATACGCAGTATTTT. The full variable domain, in which reference TRBV7-2 and TRBJ2-3 provide the parts outside the CDR3, is GAGVSQSPSNKVTEKGKDVELRCDPISGHTALYWYRQSLGQGLEFLIYFQGNSAPDKSGLPSDRFSAERTGGSVSTLTIQRTQQEDSAVYLCASSAQPSVLADTQYFGPGTRLTVL.

This chain joins TRBV9 and TRBJ1-3; D is undetermined. CDR1 is SGDLS and CDR2 is YYNGEE in the germline V gene. Deletions cut 0 bases from V and 4 bases from J, with 8 bases between. The CDR3 totals 14 residues. CDR3 DNA sequence: TGTGCCAGCAGCGTAGGCGGAAACGGAAACACCATATATTTT. Amino acid sequence: CASSVGGNGNTIYF.